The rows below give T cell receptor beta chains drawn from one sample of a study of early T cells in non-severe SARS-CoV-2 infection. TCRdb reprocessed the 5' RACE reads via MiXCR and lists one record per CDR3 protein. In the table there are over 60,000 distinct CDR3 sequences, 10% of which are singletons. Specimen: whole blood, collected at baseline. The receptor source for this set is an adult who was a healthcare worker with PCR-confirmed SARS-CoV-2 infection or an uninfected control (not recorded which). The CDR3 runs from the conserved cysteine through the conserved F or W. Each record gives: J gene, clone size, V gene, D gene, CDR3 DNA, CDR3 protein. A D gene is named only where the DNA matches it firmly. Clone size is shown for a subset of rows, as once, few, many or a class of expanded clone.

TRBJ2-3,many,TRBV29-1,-,TGCAGCGTCGCTTTCGGGGCGGGGCCCACAGATACGCAGTATTTT,CSVAFGAGPTDTQYF
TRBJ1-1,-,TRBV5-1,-,TGCGCCAGCAGCTTGGTAGGATTCACTGAAGCTTTCTTT,CASSLVGFTEAFF
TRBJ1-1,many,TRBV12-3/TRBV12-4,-,TGTGCCAGCATCCCCGGACGGAATGAAGCTTTCTTT,CASIPGRNEAFF
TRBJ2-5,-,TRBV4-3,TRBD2,TGCGCCAGCAGCCCCACTAGCGGGGGAGAAGAGACCCAGTACTTC,CASSPTSGGEETQYF
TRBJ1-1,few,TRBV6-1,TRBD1,TGTGCCAGCAGTTATACCCGGACAGGCCGAAACACTGAAGCTTTCTTT,CASSYTRTGRNTEAFF
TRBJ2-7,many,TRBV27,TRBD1,TGTGCCAGCAGGGGACAGGGATACTACGAGCAGTACTTC,CASRGQGYYEQYF
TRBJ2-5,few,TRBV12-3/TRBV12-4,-,TGTGCCAGCAGTTTAAATGAGGGGAGAGAGACCCAGTACTTC,CASSLNEGRETQYF
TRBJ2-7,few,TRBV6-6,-,TGTGCCAGCAGTGCACCACCCGAGGGGGGGGCCCTCACCTACGAGCAGTACTTC,CASSAPPEGGALTYEQYF
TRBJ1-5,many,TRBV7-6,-,TGTGCCAGCAGCCCCCTGGGACTTAGCAATCAGCCCCAGCATTTT,CASSPLGLSNQPQHF
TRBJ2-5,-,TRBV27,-,TGTGCCAGCAGTCTTAGATGGGGGAGCGAGAGGACCCAGTACTTC,CASSLRWGSERTQYF
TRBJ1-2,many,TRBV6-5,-,TGTGCCAGCACCCCGACTCGGGGTTATGGCTACACCTTC,CASTPTRGYGYTF
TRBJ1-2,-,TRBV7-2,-,TGTGCCAGCAGCTTAGATAACAACTATGGCTACACCTTC,CASSLDNNYGYTF
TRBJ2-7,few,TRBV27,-,TGTGCCAGCAGTTATGGACAGTTCCCCTACGAGCAGTACTTC,CASSYGQFPYEQYF
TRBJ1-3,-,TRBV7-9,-,TGTGCCAGCAGCTTTGGGGTCGCTGGAAACACCATATATTTT,CASSFGVAGNTIYF
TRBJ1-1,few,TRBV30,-,TGTGCCTGGAGTTTTAAGGGGGGGATAACTGAAGCTTTCTTT,CAWSFKGGITEAFF
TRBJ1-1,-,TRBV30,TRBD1,TGTGCCTGGAGTTGGGGACAGGGGGCGCGGACTGAAGCTTTCTTT,CAWSWGQGARTEAFF
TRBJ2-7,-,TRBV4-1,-,TGCGCCAGCAGCTCTGAGGGGCGGAAGGGAACCTACGAGCAGTACTTC,CASSSEGRKGTYEQYF
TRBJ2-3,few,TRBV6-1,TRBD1,TGTGCCAGCAGGAAAATCCGGGACAGGGAGGTCACAGATACGCAGTATTTT,CASRKIRDREVTDTQYF
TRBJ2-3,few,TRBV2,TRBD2,TGTGCCAGCAGGCCCATGACTAGCGGGGGCACAGATACGCAGTATTTT,CASRPMTSGGTDTQYF
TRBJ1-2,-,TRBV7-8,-,TGTGCCAGCAGCTCCCAACAGGGCTACTATGGCTACACCTTC,CASSSQQGYYGYTF
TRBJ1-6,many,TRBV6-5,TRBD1,TGTGCCAGCAGTTACGATCGGCAGGGGGATTCACCCCTCCACTTT,CASSYDRQGDSPLHF
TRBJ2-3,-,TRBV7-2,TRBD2,TGTGCCAGCAGCTTAGGGGCTAGCGGGGGGGAAACAGATACGCAGTATTTT,CASSLGASGGETDTQYF
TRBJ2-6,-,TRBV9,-,TGTGCCAGCAGCGTAGCTAAGGGCAGGGTAGTGGGGGCCAACGTCCTGACTTTC,CASSVAKGRVVGANVLTF
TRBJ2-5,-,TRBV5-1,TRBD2,TGCGCCAGCAGCTTGGCCGGCAGCGGGGGGCGCCAAGAGACCCAGTACTTC,CASSLAGSGGRQETQYF
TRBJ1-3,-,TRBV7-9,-,TGTGCCAGCAGCTTAGGCCACGCAGCCACCATATATTTT,CASSLGHAATIYF
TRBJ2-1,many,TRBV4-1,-,TGCGCCAAAGTCCCCTACTGTGAGCAGTTCTTC,CAKVPYCEQFF
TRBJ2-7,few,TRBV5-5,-,TGTGCCAGCAGCCTCCACGAACGCGGGACCTACGAGCAGTACTTC,CASSLHERGTYEQYF
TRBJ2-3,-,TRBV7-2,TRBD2,TGTGCCAGCAGCCCCCGGACTAGTAGAGATACGCAGTATTTT,CASSPRTSRDTQYF
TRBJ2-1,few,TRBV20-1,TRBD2,TGCAGTGCTAGAGAAGGACTAGCGGGGGGGCCTTGGTCCTACAATGAGCAGTTCTTC,CSAREGLAGGPWSYNEQFF
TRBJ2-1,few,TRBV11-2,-,TGTGCCAGCACCCCCCGAAGTGAATACAATGAGCAGTTCTTC,CASTPRSEYNEQFF
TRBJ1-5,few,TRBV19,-,TGTGCCAGTAGCGGGACCTATCAGCCCCAGCATTTT,CASSGTYQPQHF
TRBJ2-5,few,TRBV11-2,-,TGTGCCAGCAGCTTAGAACGGGTTCAAGAGACCCAGTACTTC,CASSLERVQETQYF
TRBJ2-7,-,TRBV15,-,TGTGCCACCAGCAGAGATCAAAGCGGGTCTTACGAGCAGTACTTC,CATSRDQSGSYEQYF
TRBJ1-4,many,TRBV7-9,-,TGTGCCAGCAAGCGGGGCGGCGGCGAAAAACTGTTTTTT,CASKRGGGEKLFF
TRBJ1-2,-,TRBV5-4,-,TGTGCCAGCAGCTTTGACTTGGTGGACTATGGCTACACCTTC,CASSFDLVDYGYTF